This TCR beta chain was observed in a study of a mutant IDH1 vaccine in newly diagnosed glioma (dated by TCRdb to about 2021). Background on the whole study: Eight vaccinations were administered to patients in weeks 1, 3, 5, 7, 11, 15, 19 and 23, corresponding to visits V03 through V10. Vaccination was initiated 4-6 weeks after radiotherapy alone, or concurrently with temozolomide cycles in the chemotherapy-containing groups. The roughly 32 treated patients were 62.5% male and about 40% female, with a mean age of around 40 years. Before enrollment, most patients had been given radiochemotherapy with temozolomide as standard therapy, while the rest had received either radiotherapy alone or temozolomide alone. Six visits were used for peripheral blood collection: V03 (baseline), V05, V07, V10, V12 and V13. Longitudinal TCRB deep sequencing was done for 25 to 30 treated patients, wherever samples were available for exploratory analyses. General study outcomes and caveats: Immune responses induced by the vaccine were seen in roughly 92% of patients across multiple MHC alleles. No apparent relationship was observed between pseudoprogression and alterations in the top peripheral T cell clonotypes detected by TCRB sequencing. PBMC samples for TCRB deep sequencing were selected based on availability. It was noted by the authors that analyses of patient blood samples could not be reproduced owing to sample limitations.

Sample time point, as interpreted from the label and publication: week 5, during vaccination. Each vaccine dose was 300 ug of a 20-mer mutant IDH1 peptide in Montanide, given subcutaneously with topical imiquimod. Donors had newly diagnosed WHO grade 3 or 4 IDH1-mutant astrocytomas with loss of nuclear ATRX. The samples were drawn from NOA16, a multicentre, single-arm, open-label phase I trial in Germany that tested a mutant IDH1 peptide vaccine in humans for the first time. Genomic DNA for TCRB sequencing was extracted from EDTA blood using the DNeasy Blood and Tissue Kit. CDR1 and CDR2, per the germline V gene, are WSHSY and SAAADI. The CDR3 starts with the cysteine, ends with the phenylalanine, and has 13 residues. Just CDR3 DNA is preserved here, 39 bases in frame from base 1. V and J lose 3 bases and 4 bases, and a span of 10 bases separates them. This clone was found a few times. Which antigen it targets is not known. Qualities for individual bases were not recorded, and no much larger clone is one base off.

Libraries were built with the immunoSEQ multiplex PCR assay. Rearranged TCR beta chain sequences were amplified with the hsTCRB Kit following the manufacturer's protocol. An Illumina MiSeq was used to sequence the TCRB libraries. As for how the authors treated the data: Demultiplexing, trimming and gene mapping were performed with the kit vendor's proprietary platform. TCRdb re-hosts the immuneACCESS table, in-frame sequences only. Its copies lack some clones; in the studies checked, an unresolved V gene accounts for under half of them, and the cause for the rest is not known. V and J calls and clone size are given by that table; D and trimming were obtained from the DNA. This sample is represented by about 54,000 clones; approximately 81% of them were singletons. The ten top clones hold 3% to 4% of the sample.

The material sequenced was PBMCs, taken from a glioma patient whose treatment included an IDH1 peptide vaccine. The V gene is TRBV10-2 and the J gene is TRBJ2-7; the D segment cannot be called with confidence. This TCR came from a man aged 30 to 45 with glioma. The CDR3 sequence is CASSELIGYEQYF. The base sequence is TGCGCCAGCAGTGAATTAATCGGGTACGAGCAGTACTTC.